This passage covers 24 T cell receptor beta chains from one sample sequenced in a study of OX40 agonist ivuxolimab in advanced cancers. Assay used: immunoSEQ multiplex PCR; TCRdb lists only in-frame clones, some missing. Here the sample spans more than 65,000 clones, approximately 90% being singletons. The sample was CD4+ or CD8+ T cells sorted from blood, taken in a trial of the OX40 agonist ivuxolimab. All receptors come from an adult with an advanced solid tumor such as melanoma, head and neck, liver or kidney cancer.

In the case of this clone: Mismatch with germline at one junction end may stem from a read error. V and J are TRBV27 and TRBJ2-1; D possibly uses TRBD1 or TRBD2 (5 bases each). This CDR3 comprises 19 residues. The germline V gene has CDR1 MNHEY and CDR2 SMNVEV (reference sequence). The CDR3 nucleotides are TGTGCCAGCAGTATATCGGGACGGTTTTCCTCGAGCTCCTACAATGAGCAGTTCTTC. Protein product: CASSISGRFSSSSYNEQFF.

The rearrangement links TRBV5-1 to TRBJ2-7; possibly TRBD2 for D (7 bases). CDR3 size: 14 residues. CDR1 and CDR2 (germline): SGHRS, YFSETQ. V gave up 4 bases and J gave up 4 bases, with 15 bases separating them. CDR3 protein: CASSPRGPSYEQYF. In DNA form, the CDR3 reads TGCGCCAGCAGCCCGCGGGGGCCCTCGTACGAGCAGTACTTC.

The chain links TRBV2 to TRBJ1-1; D is undetermined. This CDR3 has 12 residues. Germline assignment: CDR1 SNHLY and CDR2 FYNNEI. The V end was cut by 3 bases, the J end by 2 bases, with 4 bases between. CDR3 amino acids: CASSDVNTEAFF. DNA for the CDR3: TGTGCCAGCAGTGACGTAAACACTGAAGCTTTCTTT. Full variable domain (outside the CDR3, taken from reference TRBV2 and TRBJ1-1): EPEVTQTPSHQVTQMGQEVILRCVPISNHLYFYWYRQILGQKVEFLVSFYNNEISEKSEIFDDQFSVERPDGSNFTLKIRSTKLEDSAMYFCASSDVNTEAFFGQGTRLTVV.

The chain uses TRBV4-3 and TRBJ2-5; weak D call: TRBD1 (5 bases). The CDR3 totals 16 residues. V was cut by 1 base and J by 3 bases, with 15 bases left in between. Looked up from germline, CDR1 is LGHNA and CDR2 is YSLEER. CDR3 residues: CASSQGRLGQEETQYF. The CDR3 DNA reads as TGCGCCAGCAGCCAAGGACGGCTTGGACAAGAAGAGACCCAGTACTTC.

V gene TRBV7-2 combines with J gene TRBJ2-2; D is unresolved. The ends were cut back, 3 bases at V and 7 bases at J, with 9 bases in the middle. The CDR3 is 13 amino acids. CDR1 is SGHTA and CDR2 is FQGNSA in the germline V gene. The DNA of the CDR3 is TGTGCCAGCAGCTTTACACGTCGCGGGGAGCTGTTTTTT. Its translation is CASSFTRRGELFF.

This chain uses TRBV5-1 with TRBJ2-7; D is tentatively TRBD1 or TRBD2 (5 bases each). The CDR3 extends over 18 amino acids. V lost 2 bases, J lost 2 bases, and 23 bases lay in between. CDR1 and CDR2 from the germline V gene are SGHRS and YFSETQ. CDR3 region: CASSLRGPTAQKTYEQYF. The CDR3 DNA sequence: TGCGCCAGCAGCTTAAGGGGACCTACCGCCCAAAAAACCTACGAGCAGTACTTC.

V gene TRBV5-1 combines with J gene TRBJ2-6; unclear D gene. Trimming pared 3 bases from V and 4 bases from J, leaving 11 bases between. Germline values: CDR1 SGHRS, CDR2 YFSETQ. The CDR3 has 15 residues. The CDR3 coding sequence is TGCGCCAGCAGCTCGGACCCGCCCGGGGCCAACGTCCTGACTTTC. Encoded protein: CASSSDPPGANVLTF.

DNA of the CDR3: TGTGCCAGCTCACCCGTCACTAGATTCCATGAGCAGTTCTTC. This encodes CASSPVTRFHEQFF. This rearrangement joins TRBV18 to TRBJ2-1, with D perhaps TRBD2 (5 bases). The CDR3 runs 14 residues. In germline, CDR1 is KGHSH, CDR2 LQKENI. V shed 3 bases and J shed 8 bases, with 14 bases lying between them.

This clone showed up just a few times. The genes are TRBV19 and TRBJ1-6; TRBD1 is a possible D gene (6 bases). Germline V CDR1 and CDR2: LNHDA, SQIVND (reference sequence). V dropped 1 base and J dropped 8 bases, with 18 bases sitting between them. This CDR3 region has 17 residues. The CDR3 DNA sequence: TGTGCCAGTAGTATAGGGACATTGGGCAGGGGCTATTCACCCCTCCACTTT. Its translation is CASSIGTLGRGYSPLHF.

DNA for the CDR3: TGCGCCAGCAACGTACGGACAGGGGGCAATGAGCAGTTCTTC. It is translated as CASNVRTGGNEQFF. The chain combines TRBV5-1 with TRBJ2-1, with 10 positions matching TRBD1. Germline CDR1 is SGHRS and CDR2 is YFSETQ. The CDR3 runs to 14 residues. J lost 6 bases, V lost 6 bases, and 6 bases had no gene match.

The chain carries TRBV6-1 and TRBJ2-7; D remains unclear. V was trimmed by 5 bases and J by 4 bases, leaving 6 bases between them. The CDR3 runs 11 residues. The germline CDR1 and CDR2 sequences are MNHNS and SASEGT. The CDR3 is CASSLHYEQYF. CDR3 coding DNA: TGTGCCAGCAGTCTCCATTACGAGCAGTACTTC.

This sequence joins TRBV7-6 and TRBJ2-7; TRBD2 matches at 7 bases. The J segment lost 3 bases and the V segment lost 3 bases, leaving 2 bases of the junction unmatched. This CDR3 contains 13 residues. Per the germline V gene, CDR1 is SGHVS and CDR2 is FNYEAQ. The DNA for the CDR3 is TGTGCCAGCAGCTTCGGGACTATCTACGAGCAGTACTTC. Translated, it gives CASSFGTIYEQYF.

This rearrangement joins TRBV7-6 to TRBJ2-3; a possible D gene is TRBD2 (7 bases). This CDR3 is 15 amino acids long. The germline gives CDR1 SGHVS, CDR2 FNYEAQ. Trimming took 5 bases from V and 7 from J, leaving 19 bases between them. The CDR3 here is CASSPTRGGSNTQYF. In DNA, the CDR3 is TGTGCCAGCAGCCCGACCCGCGGGGGCTCCAATACGCAGTATTTT.

This clone has only one observation. V gene TRBV2 combines with J gene TRBJ1-2; D is uncertain. V shed 8 bases and J shed 0 bases, with 10 bases lying between them. Germline CDR1 reads SNHLY; CDR2 reads FYNNEI. The length of the CDR3 is 13 residues. This CDR3 reads CASHYSSNYGYTF. The DNA for the CDR3 is TGTGCCAGCCACTACAGCTCTAACTATGGCTACACCTTC.

The chain recombines TRBV11-3 with TRBJ2-3; 10 bases align to TRBD1. Per germline, CDR1 SGHNT and CDR2 YENEEA. Trimming took 5 bases from V and 3 from J; bases not matched to a gene: 5. The CDR3 is made up of 15 amino acids. The CDR3 is CASSQGQGETDTQYF. The CDR3 DNA reads as TGTGCCAGCAGCCAAGGACAGGGGGAAACAGATACGCAGTATTTT.

This sequence joins TRBV7-9 and TRBJ2-5; TRBD2 matches 9 bases. The closer fit of TRBJ2-7 to the DNA end suggests the J call may be wrong. The CDR3 has 16 amino acids. Germline CDR1 is SEHNR and CDR2 is FQNEAQ (reference sequence). The CDR3 spells CASSLGGGRVSYEQYF. CDR3 coding DNA: TGTGCCAGCAGCTTAGGAGGCGGGAGGGTATCCTACGAGCAGTACTTC.

The chain joins TRBV29-1 to TRBJ2-5; 8 bases map to TRBD2. Germline lookup yields CDR1 SQVTM and CDR2 ANQGSEA. With 5 bases clipped from V and 5 bases from J, the junction kept 10 bases outside the gene matches. The CDR3 length is 14 residues. CDR3 loop: CSVSPGGGGETQYF. Written as DNA, the CDR3 is TGCAGCGTTTCCCCCGGGGGGGGCGGTGAGACCCAGTACTTC.

The V gene is TRBV2, the J gene TRBJ1-4; D gene unclear. The CDR3 totals 12 residues. V gave up 11 bases and J gave up 8 bases, with 15 bases separating them. Germline V gene data show CDR1 as SNHLY and CDR2 as FYNNEI. The CDR3 here is CAGARDREKLFF. The CDR3 DNA follows: TGTGCCGGAGCCCGGGATAGGGAAAAACTGTTTTTT.

The genes are TRBV11-2 and TRBJ2-4; D unresolved. This CDR3 has 15 amino acids. Germline lookup yields CDR1 SGHAT and CDR2 FQNNGV. The V gene lost 2 bases and the J gene lost 7 bases, with 15 bases spanning the gap. The CDR3 bases are TGTGCCAGCAGCTTATCTCTGAACTTGGGGAACATTCAGTACTTC. Amino acids: CASSLSLNLGNIQYF.

The genes are TRBV6-1 and TRBJ1-4; 7 bases line up with TRBD1. Unmatched junction bases numbered 6, after V lost 4 bases and J lost 1 base. The CDR3 covers 16 residues. Looked up from germline, CDR1 is MNHNS and CDR2 is SASEGT. The CDR3: CASSALYRGTNEKLFF. The CDR3 region has the DNA TGTGCCAGCAGTGCCCTTTACAGGGGAACTAATGAAAAACTGTTTTTT.

The V gene is TRBV5-1, the J gene TRBJ2-4; TRBD1 might be the D (5 bases). Germline V gene lookup returns CDR1 SGHRS and CDR2 YFSETQ. V lost 6 bases and J 8 bases, leaving 18 bases between the germline ends. The CDR3 length is 14 residues. The CDR3 region is CASNRGNAVDIQYF. CDR3 sequence (DNA): TGCGCCAGCAATAGGGGCAACGCCGTGGACATTCAGTACTTC.

This clone has a single count. J is TRBJ2-5 and V is TRBV7-2, with D possibly matching TRBD2 (6 bases). This CDR3 comprises 14 residues. The ends were cut back, 4 bases at V and 2 bases at J, with 11 bases in the middle. Germline V lookup: CDR1 SGHTA, CDR2 FQGNSA. Here the CDR3 DNA reads TGTGCCAGCAGCTACGTAGCGGAACAAGAGACCCAGTACTTC. Encoded protein: CASSYVAEQETQYF.

This chain joins TRBV10-3 and TRBJ2-3, with a possible D match to TRBD1 (6 bases). The germline gives CDR1 ENHRY, CDR2 SYGVKD. CDR3 size: 18 residues. Between the trimmed V and J ends, which lost 0 bases and 4 bases, there was a span of 20 bases. The CDR3 region is CAISESPLTGLAADTQYF. The CDR3 DNA reads as TGTGCCATCAGTGAGTCTCCGCTGACAGGCTTGGCGGCAGATACGCAGTATTTT.

The chain has TRBV7-2 and TRBJ2-1; maybe TRBD2 (5 bases). The CDR3 sequence is 15 residues long. V was pared by 1 base and J by 6 bases, with 13 bases between. Germline lookup yields CDR1 SGHTA and CDR2 FQGNSA. CDR3 in amino acids: CASSLGGGLFNEQFF. CDR3 nucleotide sequence: TGTGCCAGCAGCTTAGGGGGTGGACTTTTCAATGAGCAGTTCTTC. Looking up the rest from reference TRBV7-2 and TRBJ2-1 gives the full variable domain: GAGVSQSPSNKVTEKGKDVELRCDPISGHTALYWYRQSLGQGLEFLIYFQGNSAPDKSGLPSDRFSAERTGGSVSTLTIQRTQQEDSAVYLCASSLGGGLFNEQFFGPGTRLTVL.